The entry that follows covers one T cell receptor beta chain sequence. Produced via immunoSEQ multiplex PCR; TCRdb's table is partial and in-frame only. The repertoire holds hundreds of thousands of clones, about 87% seen once, with 0.009% to 0.0095% in the top ten. The data stem from a study of shared T cell receptors in the human thymus. The CDR3 runs 11 residues. Trimming cost V 4 bases and J 9 bases, with 10 bases left between them. The germline CDR1 and CDR2 sequences are SQVTM and ANQGSEA. The sample was also linked to a second study, of human thymus T cells. From that report: The donors were infants in Finland with congenital heart defects, otherwise immunologically healthy. Thymic tissue was derived from resections collected during corrective heart surgery. Biased V and J segment usage appeared in thymus and peripheral blood. Unrelated individuals had highly overlapping thymic repertoires, as reported in related research.

The J gene is TRBJ2-1, the V gene TRBV29-1; D gene ambiguous. This sequence was found in a boy in the first two years of life with a congenital heart defect. The material sequenced was thymocytes. CDR3: CSVVGESEQFF. The DNA of the CDR3 is TGCAGCGTTGTTGGAGAGAGTGAGCAGTTCTTC.